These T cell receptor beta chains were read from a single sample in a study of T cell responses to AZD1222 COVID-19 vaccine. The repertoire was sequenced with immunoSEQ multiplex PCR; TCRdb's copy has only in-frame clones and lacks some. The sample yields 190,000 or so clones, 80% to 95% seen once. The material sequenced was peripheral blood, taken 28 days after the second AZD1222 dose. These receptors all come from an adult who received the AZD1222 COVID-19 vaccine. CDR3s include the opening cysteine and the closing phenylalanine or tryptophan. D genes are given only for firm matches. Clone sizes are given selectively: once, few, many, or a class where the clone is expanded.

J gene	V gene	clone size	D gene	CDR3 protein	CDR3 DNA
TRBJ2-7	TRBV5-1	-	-	CASSRDLSYEQYF	TGCGCCAGCAGCCGGGACCTTAGCTACGAGCAGTACTTC
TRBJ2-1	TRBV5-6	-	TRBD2	CASSLAGVKYNEQFF	TGTGCCAGCAGCTTAGCGGGAGTGAAGTACAATGAGCAGTTCTTC
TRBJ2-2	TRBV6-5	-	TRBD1	CASGQGLTGELFF	TGTGCCAGCGGACAGGGCCTCACCGGGGAGCTGTTTTTT
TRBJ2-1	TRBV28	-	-	CASSFPGKFSNEQFF	TGTGCCAGCAGTTTCCCGGGAAAGTTCAGCAATGAGCAGTTCTTC
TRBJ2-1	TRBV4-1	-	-	CASSQDQSSYSYNEQFF	TGCGCCAGCAGCCAAGATCAATCTAGTTACTCCTACAATGAGCAGTTCTTC
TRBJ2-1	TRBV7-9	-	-	CASSLVRVNEQFF	TGTGCCAGCAGCTTAGTTCGGGTAAATGAGCAGTTCTTC
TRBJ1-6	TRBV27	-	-	CASSSHRISGTGNSPLHF	TGTGCCAGCAGCAGCCACCGGATCTCCGGGACCGGCAATTCACCCCTCCACTTT
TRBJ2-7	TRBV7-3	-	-	CASSLSRQSHEQYF	TGTGCCAGCAGCCTTTCTCGACAATCCCACGAGCAGTACTTC
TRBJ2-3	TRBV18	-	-	CASSLRVRDTQYF	TGTGCCAGCTCCCTACGGGTCCGGGATACGCAGTATTTT
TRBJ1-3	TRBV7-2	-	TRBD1	CASSPDREVNTIYF	TGTGCCAGCAGCCCGGACAGGGAAGTAAACACCATATATTTT
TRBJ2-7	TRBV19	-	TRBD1	CASRVRLAGGNEQYF	TGTGCCAGCAGAGTCCGTTTGGCAGGGGGTAACGAGCAGTACTTC
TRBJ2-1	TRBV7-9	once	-	CASSRSGGASYNEQFF	TGTGCCAGCAGCCGATCTGGGGGCGCCTCCTACAATGAGCAGTTCTTC
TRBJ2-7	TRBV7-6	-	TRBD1	CASSLVTGQGSYEQYF	TGTGCCAGCAGCTTAGTTACGGGACAGGGATCCTACGAGCAGTACTTC
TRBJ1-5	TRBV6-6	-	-	CASSLKSGQPQHF	TGTGCCAGCAGCCTAAAGTCGGGGCAGCCCCAGCATTTT
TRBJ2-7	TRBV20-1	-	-	CRPYPVEQYF	TGCAGGCCCTACCCCGTCGAGCAGTACTTC
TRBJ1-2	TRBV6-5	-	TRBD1	CASNSQGRGDGYTF	TGTGCCAGCAATTCACAGGGGAGAGGGGATGGCTACACCTTC
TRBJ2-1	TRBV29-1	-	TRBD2	CSVEASGPYNEQFF	TGCAGCGTTGAGGCTAGCGGGCCCTACAATGAGCAGTTCTTC
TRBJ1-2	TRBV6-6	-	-	CASSLSGDYGYTF	TGTGCCAGCAGTCTTTCGGGGGACTATGGCTACACCTTC